This T cell receptor beta chain was obtained from a study of blood T cell repertoires in COVID-19. Overall study: Acute and convalescent COVID-19 samples came from the United States, Italy and Spain.

Germline V lookup: CDR1 SEHNR, CDR2 FQNEAQ (reference sequence). This CDR3 spans 14 amino acids. V was trimmed by 7 bases and J by 1 base, leaving 11 bases between them. Measured with immunoSEQ multiplex PCR; TCRdb has only the in-frame clones, and not every one. The data contain about 140,000 clones, 75% to 85% of them singletons. The V gene is TRBV7-9, the J gene TRBJ2-1, with D possibly TRBD1 on 6 matching bases. This sequence was found in an elderly woman with acute or convalescent COVID-19. Sequenced: peripheral blood. Written as DNA, the CDR3 is TGTGCCAGCACCACGGACAGTTCCTACAATGAGCAGTTCTTC. It yields the protein CASTTDSSYNEQFF.